The clone carrying this T cell receptor beta chain was found many times. The antigen is not known. CDR1 is SEHNR, CDR2 FQNEAQ, per germline (reference sequence). The length of the CDR3 is 12 residues. The germline V and J ends were trimmed by 7 bases and 2 bases, with 7 bases remaining between them. Scientists made TCR beta libraries using quantitative 5'-RACE with molecular barcodes. MiXCR was run by TCRdb on the 5' RACE reads, yielding one entry per CDR3 protein. The repertoire includes 200,000 to 250,000 distinct CDR3 sequences, more than 9% of them detected once, and over 20% sits in the top ten. These data are taken from a study of CD8 T cells in ankylosing spondylitis. Study conclusions and caveats: Clones linked to disease, bearing a CD8+ phenotype, were relatively rare in peripheral blood.

The V call is TRBV7-9, the J call TRBJ2-3; no reliable D call. Sequencing was performed on blood, either unsorted or a sorted T cell fraction (not recorded which). This clonotype originated in a male donor with ankylosing spondylitis or in good health (not recorded which). The CDR3 protein is CASTRVTDTQYF. The CDR3 DNA reads as TGTGCCAGCACCCGAGTCACAGATACGCAGTATTTT. Looking up the rest from reference TRBV7-9 and TRBJ2-3 gives the full variable domain: DTGVSQNPRHKITKRGQNVTFRCDPISEHNRLYWYRQTLGQGPEFLTYFQNEAQLEKSRLLSDRFSAERPKGSFSTLEIQRTEQGDSAMYLCASTRVTDTQYFGPGTRLTVL.